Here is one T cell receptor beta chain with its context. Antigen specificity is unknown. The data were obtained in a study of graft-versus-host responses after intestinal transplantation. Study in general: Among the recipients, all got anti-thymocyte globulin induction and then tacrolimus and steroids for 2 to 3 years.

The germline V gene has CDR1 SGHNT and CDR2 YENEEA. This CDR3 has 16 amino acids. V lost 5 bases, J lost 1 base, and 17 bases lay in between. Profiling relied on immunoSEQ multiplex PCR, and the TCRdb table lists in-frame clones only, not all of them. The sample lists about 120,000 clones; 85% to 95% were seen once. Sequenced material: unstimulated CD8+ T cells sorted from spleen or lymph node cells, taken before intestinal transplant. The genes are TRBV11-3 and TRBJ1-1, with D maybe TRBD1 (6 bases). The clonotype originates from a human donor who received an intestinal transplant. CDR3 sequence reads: CASSPRGGGKNTEAFF. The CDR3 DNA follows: TGTGCCAGCAGCCCGAGAGGGGGGGGGAAGAACACTGAAGCTTTCTTT. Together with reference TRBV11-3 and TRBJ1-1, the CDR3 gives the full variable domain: EAGVVQSPRYKIIEKKQPVAFWCNPISGHNTLYWYLQNLGQGPELLIRYENEEAVDDSQLPKDRFSAERLKGVDSTLKIQPAELGDSAVYLCASSPRGGGKNTEAFFGQGTRLTVV.